This T cell receptor beta chain emerged from a study of response to subunit inactivated influenza vaccine. One entry per CDR3 protein, called by TCRdb with MiXCR from the RT-PCR reads. The sample consists of fewer than 750,000 distinct CDR3 sequences, 14% of them appearing once. Whole-study results and caveats: The authors suggested that few new T cells are recruited per seasonal influenza vaccination.

This clonotype was detected only once. Its antigen remains unknown. Trimming removed 6 bases at V and 9 bases at J, with 20 bases between. CDR3 length: 14 residues. The input for sequencing was PBMCs from blood, taken approximately 12 days after vaccination. The chain couples TRBV12-3 or TRBV12-4 to TRBJ2-5; D perhaps matches TRBD1 (5 bases). This clonotype originated in a man aged 50 to 60 who received an inactivated influenza vaccine. The CDR3 region is CASRLTGSVGSQYF. As DNA, the CDR3 is TGTGCCAGCAGACTAACAGGATCCGTCGGGTCCCAGTACTTC.